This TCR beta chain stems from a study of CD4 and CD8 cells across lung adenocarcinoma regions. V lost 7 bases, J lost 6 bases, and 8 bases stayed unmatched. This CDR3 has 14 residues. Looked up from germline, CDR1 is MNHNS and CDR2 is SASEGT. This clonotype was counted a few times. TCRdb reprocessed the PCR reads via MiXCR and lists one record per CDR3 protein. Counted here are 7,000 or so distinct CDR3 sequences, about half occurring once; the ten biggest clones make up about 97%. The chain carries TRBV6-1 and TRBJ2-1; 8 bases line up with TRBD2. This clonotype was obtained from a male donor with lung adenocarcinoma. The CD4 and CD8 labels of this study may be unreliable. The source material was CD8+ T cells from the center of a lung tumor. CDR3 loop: CASTTSGRSNEQFF. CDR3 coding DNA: TGTGCCAGCACTACGAGCGGGAGAAGCAATGAGCAGTTCTTC.